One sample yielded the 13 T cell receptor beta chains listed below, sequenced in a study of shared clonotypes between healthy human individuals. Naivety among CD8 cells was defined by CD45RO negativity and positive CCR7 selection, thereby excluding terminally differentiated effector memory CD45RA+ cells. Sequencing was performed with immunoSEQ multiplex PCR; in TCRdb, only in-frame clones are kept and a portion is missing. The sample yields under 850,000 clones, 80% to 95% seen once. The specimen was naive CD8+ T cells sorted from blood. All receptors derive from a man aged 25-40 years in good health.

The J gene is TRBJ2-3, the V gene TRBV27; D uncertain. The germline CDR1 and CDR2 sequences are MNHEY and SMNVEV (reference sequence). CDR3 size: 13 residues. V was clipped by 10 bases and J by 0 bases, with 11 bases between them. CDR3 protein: CATTGRSTDTQYF. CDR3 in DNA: TGTGCCACCACCGGACGAAGCACAGATACGCAGTATTTT.

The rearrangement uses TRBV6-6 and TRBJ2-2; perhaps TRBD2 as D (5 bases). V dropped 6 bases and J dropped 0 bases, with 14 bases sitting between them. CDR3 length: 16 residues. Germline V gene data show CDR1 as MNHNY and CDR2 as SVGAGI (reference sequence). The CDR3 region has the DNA TGTGCCAGCAGGGCCCGGGAAAACTCGAACACCGGGGAGCTGTTTTTT. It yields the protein CASRARENSNTGELFF.

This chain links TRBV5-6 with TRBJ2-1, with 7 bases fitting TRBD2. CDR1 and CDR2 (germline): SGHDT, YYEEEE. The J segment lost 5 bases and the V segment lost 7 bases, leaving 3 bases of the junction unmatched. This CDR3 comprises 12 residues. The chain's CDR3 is CASGRGNNEQFF. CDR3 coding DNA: TGTGCCAGCGGGAGGGGAAACAATGAGCAGTTCTTC.

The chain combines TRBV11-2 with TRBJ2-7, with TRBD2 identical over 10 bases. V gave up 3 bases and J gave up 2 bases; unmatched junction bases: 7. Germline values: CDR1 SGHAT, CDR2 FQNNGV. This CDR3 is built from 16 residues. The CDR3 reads CASSFEGAGGTYEQYF. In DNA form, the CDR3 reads TGTGCCAGCAGCTTCGAAGGAGCGGGAGGGACCTACGAGCAGTACTTC. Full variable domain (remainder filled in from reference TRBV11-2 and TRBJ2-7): EAGVAQSPRYKIIEKRQSVAFWCNPISGHATLYWYQQILGQGPKLLIQFQNNGVVDDSQLPKDRFSAERLKGVDSTLKIQPAKLEDSAVYLCASSFEGAGGTYEQYFGPGTRLTVT.

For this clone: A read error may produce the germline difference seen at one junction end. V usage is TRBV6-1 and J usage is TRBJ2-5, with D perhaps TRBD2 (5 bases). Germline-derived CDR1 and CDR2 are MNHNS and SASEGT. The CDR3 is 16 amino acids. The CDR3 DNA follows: TGTGCCAGCAGTGGGCAAACGAAGACCAGTTTACTAGAACTGGACTTC. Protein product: CASSGQTKTSLLELDF.

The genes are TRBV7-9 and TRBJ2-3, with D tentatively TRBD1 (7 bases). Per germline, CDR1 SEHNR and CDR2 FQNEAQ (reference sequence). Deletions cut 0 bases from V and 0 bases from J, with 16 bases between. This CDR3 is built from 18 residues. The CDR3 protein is CASSLARAGTESTDTQYF. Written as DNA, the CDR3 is TGTGCCAGCAGCTTAGCGCGGGCGGGGACAGAAAGCACAGATACGCAGTATTTT.

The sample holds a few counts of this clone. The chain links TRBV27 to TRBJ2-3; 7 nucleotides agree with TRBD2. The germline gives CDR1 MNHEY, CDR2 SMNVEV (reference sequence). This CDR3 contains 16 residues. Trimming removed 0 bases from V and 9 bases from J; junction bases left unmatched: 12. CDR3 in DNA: TGTGCCAGCAGTTTATCGGAAGTAGCGGGCTGGTACACGCAGTATTTT. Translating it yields CASSLSEVAGWYTQYF.

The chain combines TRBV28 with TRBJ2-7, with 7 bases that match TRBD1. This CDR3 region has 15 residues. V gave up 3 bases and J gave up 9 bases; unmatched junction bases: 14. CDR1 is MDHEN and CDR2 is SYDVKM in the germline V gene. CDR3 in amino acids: CASSLRTGGFHAQYF. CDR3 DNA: TGTGCCAGCAGTTTGCGGACAGGTGGATTCCACGCGCAGTACTTC.

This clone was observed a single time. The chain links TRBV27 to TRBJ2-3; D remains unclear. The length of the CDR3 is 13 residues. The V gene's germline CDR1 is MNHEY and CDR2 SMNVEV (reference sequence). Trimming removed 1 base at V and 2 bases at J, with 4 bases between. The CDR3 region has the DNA TGTGCCAGCAGTTTATTTTACACAGATACGCAGTATTTT. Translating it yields CASSLFYTDTQYF.

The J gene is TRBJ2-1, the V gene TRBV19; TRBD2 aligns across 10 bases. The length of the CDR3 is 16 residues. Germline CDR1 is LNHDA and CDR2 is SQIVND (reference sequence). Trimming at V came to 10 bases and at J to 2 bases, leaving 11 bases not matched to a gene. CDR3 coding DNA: TGTGCCACCACAAGGTGGACTAGCGGAGCCTACAATGAGCAGTTCTTC. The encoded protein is CATTRWTSGAYNEQFF.

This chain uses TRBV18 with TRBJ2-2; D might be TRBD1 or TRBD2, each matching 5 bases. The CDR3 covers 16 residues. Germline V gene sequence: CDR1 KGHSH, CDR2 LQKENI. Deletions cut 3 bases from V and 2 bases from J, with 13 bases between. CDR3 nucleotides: TGTGCCAGCTCACCGAGCGAGGGGACCAACACCGGGGAGCTGTTTTTT. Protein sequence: CASSPSEGTNTGELFF.

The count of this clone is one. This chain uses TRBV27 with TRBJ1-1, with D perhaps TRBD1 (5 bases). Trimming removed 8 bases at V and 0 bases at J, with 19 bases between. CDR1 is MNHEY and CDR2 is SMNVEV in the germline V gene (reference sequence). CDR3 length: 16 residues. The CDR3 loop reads CASRDQGLHMNTEAFF. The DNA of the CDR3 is TGTGCCAGCCGAGACCAGGGACTTCATATGAACACTGAAGCTTTCTTT.

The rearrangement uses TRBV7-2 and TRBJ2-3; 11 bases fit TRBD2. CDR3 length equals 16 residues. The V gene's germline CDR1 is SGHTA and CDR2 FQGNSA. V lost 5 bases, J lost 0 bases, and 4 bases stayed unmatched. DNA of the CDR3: TGTGCCAGCAGCGGCCGACTAGCGGGGAGCACAGATACGCAGTATTTT. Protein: CASSGRLAGSTDTQYF.